This T cell receptor beta chain was identified during a study of blood T cell repertoires in COVID-19. Study-level background: There were acute and convalescent COVID-19 samples, and they came from the United States, Italy and Spain. T cells, B-cell-depleted T cells, or PBMCs supplied cDNA or gDNA.

Original processing notes: Estimation of nucleated cell counts relied on the amplification of reference gene primers. Profiling relied on immunoSEQ multiplex PCR, and the TCRdb table lists in-frame clones only, not all of them. V and J calls plus clone size are reproduced from that table; the DNA served to infer D and trimming. The sample yields approximately 310,000 clones, about nine tenths seen once. The CDR3 covers 14 residues. CDR1 is LGHNA, CDR2 YSLEER, per germline. The ends lost 4 bases at V and 7 bases at J; junction bases unmatched: 6. The sequence came from a man between 50 and 59 years old with active or convalescent COVID-19. The genes are TRBV4-3 and TRBJ1-5; the match to TRBD1 covers 8 bases. The sample consisted of peripheral blood. The CDR3 sequence: CASSLKDRAQPQHF. The CDR3, as DNA: TGCGCCAGCAGCCTAAAGGACAGGGCCCAGCCCCAGCATTTT.